The 30 T cell receptor beta chains listed next were all sequenced from one sample in a study of PD-1 blockade in mismatch repair-deficient tumors. Produced via immunoSEQ multiplex PCR; TCRdb's table is partial and in-frame only. Altogether about 84,000 clones are present, approximately 84% being singletons, with the ten largest covering around 2.7%. The material was peripheral blood, obtained 12 weeks after starting pembrolizumab. Receptors originate from an adult with mismatch repair-deficient cancer.

The chain employs TRBV21-1 and TRBJ1-2. TRBV21-1 is a pseudogene. The CDR3 covers 11 residues. The CDR3 is CASSKGCGYTF. CDR3 in DNA: TGTGCCAGCAGCAAAGGCTGTGGCTACACCTTC.

This chain joins TRBV11-1 and TRBJ2-5; TRBD1 is a possible D gene (6 bases). Trimming cost V 3 bases and J 8 bases, with 13 bases left between them. CDR1 is SGHAT and CDR2 is FQDESV in the germline V gene (reference sequence). The CDR3 extends over 13 amino acids. The CDR3 spells CASSLGQGFTQYF. CDR3 bases: TGTGCCAGCAGCTTGGGGCAGGGGTTTACCCAGTACTTC.

The J gene is TRBJ2-7, the V gene TRBV10-1, with 13 bases aligning to TRBD2. V gave up 10 bases and J gave up 2 bases; unmatched junction bases: 11. From germline, CDR1 is WNHNN and CDR2 SYGVQD (reference sequence). The CDR3 consists of 16 residues. The CDR3 bases are TGCGCCATCGATGGGACTAGCGGGACGCTAACCTACGAGCAGTACTTC. Protein product: CAIDGTSGTLTYEQYF.

This clone was recorded a few times. This sequence joins TRBV7-9 and TRBJ2-5; D is unresolved. Trimming took off 5 bases at V and 5 bases at J, with 15 bases between the two ends. Germline CDR1 is SEHNR and CDR2 is FQNEAQ (reference sequence). The CDR3 totals 14 residues. This CDR3 reads CASSTDVRRETQYF. The CDR3 DNA reads as TGTGCCAGCAGCACGGACGTTCGTAGGGAGACCCAGTACTTC.

This clone has a single count. The CDR3 here is CSVEDGTGGLNYGYTF. CDR3 coding DNA: TGCAGCGTTGAAGATGGGACAGGGGGTCTCAACTATGGCTACACCTTC. The chain couples TRBV29-1 to TRBJ1-2, with TRBD1 matching over 11 bases. This CDR3 is built from 16 residues. V gave up 0 bases and J gave up 2 bases; unmatched junction bases: 5. Germline V gene sequence: CDR1 SQVTM, CDR2 ANQGSEA.

This chain joins TRBV6-5 and TRBJ2-5, with TRBD1 matching 9 bases. Germline V CDR1 and CDR2: MNHEY, SVGAGI. The length of the CDR3 is 15 residues. V gave up 6 bases and J gave up 4 bases; unmatched junction bases: 9. The CDR3: CASRWGDRARETQYF. The CDR3 coding sequence is TGTGCCAGCAGGTGGGGGGACAGGGCCAGAGAGACCCAGTACTTC.

This clone is a singleton in its sample. This chain connects TRBV7-9 to TRBJ2-5; the D gene is possibly TRBD1 (6 bases). The V end lost 4 bases, the J end lost 1 base, and 19 bases lay between the germline ends. Per the germline V gene, CDR1 is SEHNR and CDR2 is FQNEAQ (reference sequence). This CDR3 contains 17 residues. CDR3 sequence reads: CASSSLDRRTLQETQYF. In nucleotides, the CDR3 is TGTGCCAGCAGCTCCCTTGACAGGCGCACCCTCCAAGAGACCCAGTACTTC. Variable domain in full (rest from reference TRBV7-9 and TRBJ2-5): DTGVSQNPRHKITKRGQNVTFRCDPISEHNRLYWYRQTLGQGPEFLTYFQNEAQLEKSRLLSDRFSAERPKGSFSTLEIQRTEQGDSAMYLCASSSLDRRTLQETQYFGPGTRLLVL.

The chain employs TRBV7-2 and TRBJ2-1; D possibly corresponds to TRBD2 (5 bases). CDR3 length: 15 residues. Germline V CDR1 and CDR2: SGHTA, FQGNSA. Between the trimmed V and J ends, which lost 6 bases and 0 bases, there was a span of 12 bases. The CDR3 DNA follows: TGTGCCAGCAGTTCCGAGGGAGTCTCCTACAATGAGCAGTTCTTC. Translating it yields CASSSEGVSYNEQFF.

The V call is TRBV5-6, the J call TRBJ2-1; D is perhaps TRBD2 (6 bases). CDR3 length: 15 amino acids. V lost 0 bases, J lost 9 bases, and 16 bases lay in between. The germline CDR1 and CDR2 sequences are SGHDT and YYEEEE. This chain's CDR3 is CASSLARRESSEQFF. For the CDR3, the DNA is TGTGCCAGCAGCTTGGCCCGGCGGGAATCTAGTGAGCAGTTCTTC.

The chain joins TRBV5-6 to TRBJ2-7, with TRBD2 matching 10 bases. Germline V lookup: CDR1 SGHDT, CDR2 YYEEEE. CDR3 size: 16 residues. V trimming: 1 base; J trimming: 5 bases; junction bases outside the gene matches: 9. The DNA of the CDR3 is TGTGCCAGCAGCTTGCCTAGCGGGAGTGGTGTAAACGAGCAGTACTTC. It translates to CASSLPSGSGVNEQYF.

The chain joins TRBV6-5 to TRBJ2-7; 12 bases are a match to TRBD2. The CDR3 is made up of 15 amino acids. From germline, CDR1 is MNHEY and CDR2 SVGAGI. The trim removed 5 bases at V and 0 bases at J, leaving 2 bases unmatched. CDR3 DNA sequence: TGTGCCAGCAGTACGACTAGCGGGAGCTCCTACGAGCAGTACTTC. Protein: CASSTTSGSSYEQYF.

The genes are TRBV29-1 and TRBJ2-7; D possibly uses TRBD1 or TRBD2 (5 bases each). In germline, CDR1 is SQVTM, CDR2 ANQGSEA. This CDR3 has 13 residues. Deletions cut 7 bases from V and 3 bases from J, with 16 bases between. The CDR3 DNA reads as TGCAGCGCCTCTCGGGGACCAAGCTACGAGCAGTACTTC. This encodes CSASRGPSYEQYF.

V is TRBV13 and J is TRBJ2-3, with 10 bases aligning to TRBD2. J lost 1 base, V lost 4 bases, and 14 bases had no gene match. There are 19 residues in the CDR3. Germline-derived CDR1 and CDR2 are PRHDT and FYEKMQ (reference sequence). Here the CDR3 reads CASSSSGTVGLARTDTQYF. As DNA, the CDR3 is TGTGCCAGCAGCTCGAGCGGGACGGTGGGACTAGCGCGCACAGATACGCAGTATTTT.

This clone was picked up a small number of times. This chain links TRBV28 with TRBJ2-7, with D perhaps being TRBD1 or TRBD2 (5 bases each). The V end lost 5 bases, the J end lost 3 bases, and 14 bases lay between the germline ends. The CDR3 loop spans 14 amino acids. Germline V lookup: CDR1 MDHEN, CDR2 SYDVKM. The CDR3: CASSTPGRHYEQYF. The CDR3 DNA reads TGTGCCAGCAGTACGCCGGGACGGCACTACGAGCAGTACTTC.

The chain employs TRBV7-9 and TRBJ2-7, with D possibly TRBD1 on 5 matching bases. CDR1 and CDR2 from the germline V gene are SEHNR and FQNEAQ (reference sequence). The V end was cut by 4 bases, the J end by 2 bases, with 12 bases between. The CDR3 has 14 amino acids. CDR3 in DNA: TGTGCCAGCAGCTCGCATCAGGGTACCTACGAGCAGTACTTC. Translating gives CASSSHQGTYEQYF.

The rearrangement links TRBV5-6 to TRBJ2-5; no firm D call. Germline loops: CDR1 SGHDT, CDR2 YYEEEE. V lost 3 bases and J 2 bases, leaving 2 bases between the germline ends. CDR3 length: 11 residues. DNA of the CDR3: TGTGCCAGCAGCTGGCAAGAGACCCAGTACTTC. This translates into CASSWQETQYF. The complete variable domain, with remaining parts taken from reference TRBV5-6 and TRBJ2-5, reads DAGVTQSPTHLIKTRGQQVTLRCSPKSGHDTVSWYQQALGQGPQFIFQYYEEEERQRGNFPDRFSGHQFPNYSSELNVNALLLGDSALYLCASSWQETQYFGPGTRLLVL.

This rearrangement joins TRBV5-1 to TRBJ2-5; TRBD1 might be the D (6 bases). CDR3 length: 15 residues. CDR1 is SGHRS, CDR2 YFSETQ, per germline. V lost 4 bases and J 1 base, leaving 14 bases between the germline ends. The CDR3 protein is CASSPYWGPQETQYF. Written as DNA, the CDR3 is TGCGCCAGCAGCCCCTATTGGGGGCCCCAAGAGACCCAGTACTTC.

This clone has a handful of counts. V gene TRBV11-2 combines with J gene TRBJ2-7; D unresolved. Germline values: CDR1 SGHAT, CDR2 FQNNGV. V dropped 5 bases and J dropped 2 bases, with 7 bases sitting between them. The CDR3 sequence is 12 residues long. CDR3 amino acids: CASSLGTYEQYF. The CDR3 bases are TGTGCCAGCAGCCTCGGAACCTACGAGCAGTACTTC.

The V call is TRBV28, the J call TRBJ1-1, with D possibly being TRBD1 (5 bases). The germline V and J ends were trimmed by 7 bases and 1 base, with 13 bases remaining between them. Germline values: CDR1 MDHEN, CDR2 SYDVKM. The CDR3 sequence is 14 residues long. As DNA, the CDR3 is TGTGCCAGCACCCCCGGCGGGGGGAACACTGAAGCTTTCTTT. Its translation: CASTPGGGNTEAFF.

The V gene is TRBV29-1, the J gene TRBJ2-4; D is unresolved. Germline CDR1 reads SQVTM; CDR2 reads ANQGSEA. The V gene lost 8 bases and the J gene lost 3 bases, with 14 bases spanning the gap. The CDR3 spans 13 residues. CDR3 protein: CSFIGLDKNIQYF. CDR3 sequence (DNA): TGCAGCTTCATAGGGCTTGACAAAAACATTCAGTACTTC. Full variable domain (rest looked up from reference TRBV29-1 and TRBJ2-4): SAVISQKPSRDICQRGTSLTIQCQVDSQVTMMFWYRQQPGQSLTLIATANQGSEATYESGFVIDKFPISRPNLTFSTLTVSNMSPEDSSIYLCSFIGLDKNIQYFGAGTRLSVL.

The chain couples TRBV7-6 to TRBJ2-3; no firm D call. Germline V gene sequence: CDR1 SGHVS, CDR2 FNYEAQ. This CDR3 is 13 amino acids long. Trimming shortened V by 1 base and J by 3 bases, and 5 bases separated the two germline ends. The CDR3 DNA reads as TGTGCCAGCAGCTTAGGTCGAACAGATACGCAGTATTTT. Its translation is CASSLGRTDTQYF.

The chain couples TRBV7-9 to TRBJ1-5; 7 bases align to TRBD1. This CDR3 has 15 amino acids. Unmatched junction bases numbered 10, after V lost 4 bases and J lost 7 bases. CDR1 and CDR2 (germline): SEHNR, FQNEAQ (reference sequence). The chain's CDR3 is CASSSSRDRRQPQHF. The CDR3, as DNA: TGTGCCAGCAGCTCCTCTCGGGACAGAAGACAGCCCCAGCATTTT.

The V and J genes are TRBV28 and TRBJ1-5; D uncertain. Trimming removed 6 bases at V and 6 bases at J, with 15 bases between. The CDR3 length is 14 residues. Germline V gene sequence: CDR1 MDHEN, CDR2 SYDVKM. CDR3 bases: TGTGCCAGCAGCGAAACGGGGTACGGTCAGCCCCAGCATTTT. It codes for CASSETGYGQPQHF.

The chain employs TRBV6-6 and TRBJ2-1, with 8 bases lining up with TRBD2. The CDR3 runs to 14 residues. Trimming cost V 8 bases and J 3 bases; bases outside gene matches: 6. Germline V gene data show CDR1 as MNHNY and CDR2 as SVGAGI (reference sequence). In nucleotides, the CDR3 is TGTGCCAGCTCGGCGGGGGGCGGCTACAATGAGCAGTTCTTC. Its protein product is CASSAGGGYNEQFF.

The chain carries TRBV7-9 and TRBJ1-1, with D unresolved. CDR1 is SEHNR, CDR2 FQNEAQ, per germline (reference sequence). The CDR3 is 14 residues long. Trimming removed 3 bases from V and 4 bases from J, with 12 bases in between. In DNA, the CDR3 is TGTGCCAGCAGCTTCCCCAGTCGCGGCACTGAAGCTTTCTTT. Encoded protein: CASSFPSRGTEAFF.

This chain links TRBV11-3 with TRBJ2-7, with D possibly TRBD1 on 5 matching bases. The CDR3 is made up of 16 amino acids. The germline CDR1 and CDR2 sequences are SGHNT and YENEEA. V lost 3 bases and J 3 bases, leaving 18 bases between the germline ends. In DNA form, the CDR3 reads TGTGCCAGCAGCTTCCGTAGTGGGGCTAGTCTCTACGAGCAGTACTTC. The encoded protein is CASSFRSGASLYEQYF.

V is TRBV19 and J is TRBJ1-4; weak D call: TRBD1 (6 bases). Germline values: CDR1 LNHDA, CDR2 SQIVND (reference sequence). The CDR3 covers 18 residues. V lost 3 bases and J lost 1, with 18 bases in between. CDR3 DNA sequence: TGTGCCAGTAGTATCCGGACAGACTGGGGGAGAACTAATGAAAAACTGTTTTTT. This encodes CASSIRTDWGRTNEKLFF. The full variable domain, in which reference TRBV19 and TRBJ1-4 provide the parts outside the CDR3, is DGGITQSPKYLFRKEGQNVTLSCEQNLNHDAMYWYRQDPGQGLRLIYYSQIVNDFQKGDIAEGYSVSREKKESFPLTVTSAQKNPTAFYLCASSIRTDWGRTNEKLFFGSGTQLSVL.

The rearrangement links TRBV5-8 to TRBJ2-5, with 7 bases aligning to TRBD2. Germline V gene data show CDR1 as SGHTS and CDR2 as YDEGEE. V lost 0 bases, J lost 2 bases, and 1 base stayed unmatched. This CDR3 spans 14 amino acids. The CDR3 DNA reads TGTGCCAGCAGCTTGGGAGCGGGACAAGAGACCCAGTACTTC. Translation: CASSLGAGQETQYF.

The chain carries TRBV7-3 and TRBJ1-1, with D maybe TRBD1 (6 bases). The CDR3 totals 16 residues. Trimming pared 5 bases from V and 0 bases from J, leaving 16 bases between. The V gene's germline CDR1 is SGHTA and CDR2 FQGTGA. The CDR3: CASSVRPGTLNTEAFF. The CDR3 coding sequence is TGTGCCAGCAGCGTTAGACCCGGGACATTGAACACTGAAGCTTTCTTT. Based on the CDR3 plus reference TRBV7-3 and TRBJ1-1, the full variable domain is GAGVSQTPSNKVTEKGKYVELRCDPISGHTALYWYRQSLGQGPEFLIYFQGTGAADDSGLPNDRFFAVRPEGSVSTLKIQRTERGDSAVYLCASSVRPGTLNTEAFFGQGTRLTVV.

The chain combines TRBV30 with TRBJ2-3; the match to TRBD2 covers 11 bases. This CDR3 region has 17 residues. From germline, CDR1 is GTSNPN and CDR2 SVGIG (reference sequence). With V trimmed by 1 base and J by 0 bases, 6 bases remained unmatched. The CDR3 DNA follows: TGTGCCTGGAGTGCCGGGACTAGCGGTATTAGCACAGATACGCAGTATTTT. Its translation: CAWSAGTSGISTDTQYF.